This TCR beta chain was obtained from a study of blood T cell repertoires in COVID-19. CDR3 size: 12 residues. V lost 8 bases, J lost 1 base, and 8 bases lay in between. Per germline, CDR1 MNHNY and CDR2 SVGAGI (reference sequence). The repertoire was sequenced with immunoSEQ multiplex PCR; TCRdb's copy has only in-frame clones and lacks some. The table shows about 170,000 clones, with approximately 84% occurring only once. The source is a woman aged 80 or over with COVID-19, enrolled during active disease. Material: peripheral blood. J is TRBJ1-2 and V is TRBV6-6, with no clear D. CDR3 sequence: CASRWSNYGYTF. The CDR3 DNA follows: TGTGCCAGCCGATGGAGTAACTATGGCTACACCTTC.